This passage covers 13 T cell receptor beta chains from one sample sequenced in a study of T cell responses to AZD1222 COVID-19 vaccine. Sequencing used immunoSEQ multiplex PCR; TCRdb keeps in-frame clones, though not all of them. The table lists 90,000 to 140,000 clones, roughly 80% of them singletons. The material sequenced was peripheral blood, taken on day 0 of AZD1222 vaccination. The receptor source for this set is an adult in good health.

The chain has TRBV20-1 and TRBJ2-5; D remains ambiguous. From germline, CDR1 is DFQATT and CDR2 SNEGSKA (reference sequence). The CDR3 spans 11 residues. The germline V and J ends were trimmed by 5 bases and 0 bases, with 4 bases remaining between them. In nucleotides, the CDR3 is TGCAGTGCTTGGGACCAAGAGACCCAGTACTTC. As protein: CSAWDQETQYF.

The gene calls are TRBV19 and TRBJ1-6; D is undetermined. Between the trimmed V and J ends, which lost 3 bases and 13 bases, there was a span of 7 bases. This CDR3 comprises 11 residues. The germline gives CDR1 LNHDA, CDR2 SQIVND (reference sequence). In nucleotides, the CDR3 is TGTGCCAGTAGTATTTCGGGGCCCCTCCACTTT. It codes for CASSISGPLHF.

This clone showed up just a few times. The chain's CDR3 is CASSFENYGYTF. Here the CDR3 DNA reads TGTGCCAGCAGCTTCGAGAACTATGGCTACACCTTC. V gene TRBV5-6 combines with J gene TRBJ1-2, with unresolved D. The CDR3 contains 12 residues. V lost 2 bases to trimming and J lost 2 bases, with 4 bases between them. CDR1 is SGHDT and CDR2 is YYEEEE in the germline V gene.

This chain joins TRBV19 and TRBJ1-4; the D is unclear. The germline CDR1 and CDR2 sequences are LNHDA and SQIVND (reference sequence). CDR3 length: 13 amino acids. Trimming took off 1 base at V and 8 bases at J, with 8 bases between the two ends. The CDR3 protein is CASSIAVREKLFF. The CDR3 nucleotides read TGTGCCAGTAGTATAGCGGTTCGCGAAAAACTGTTTTTT.

CDR3 sequence reads: CASSLEPPGRNTGELFF. CDR3 nucleotides: TGCGCCAGCAGCTTGGAACCGCCAGGGAGGAACACCGGGGAGCTGTTTTTT. J is TRBJ2-2 and V is TRBV5-1; the D gene could be TRBD1 or TRBD2 (5 bases each). V was shortened by 0 bases and J by 1 base, with 13 bases between the two germline ends. CDR1 and CDR2 (germline): SGHRS, YFSETQ. The CDR3 has 17 residues.

The chain is built from TRBV6-6 and TRBJ1-1; 9 positions match TRBD1. Germline V gene lookup returns CDR1 MNHNY and CDR2 SVGAGI (reference sequence). The V segment lost 4 bases and the J segment 7 bases; nucleotides outside the gene matches: 10. The CDR3 is made up of 15 amino acids. The CDR3 sequence: CASSLGTGSFGEAFF. CDR3 coding DNA: TGTGCCAGCAGTTTAGGGACAGGGAGTTTCGGTGAAGCTTTCTTT.

V is TRBV3-1 (or the pseudogene TRBV3-2) and J is TRBJ1-1, with 7 bases aligning to TRBD1. The length of the CDR3 is 12 residues. V trimming: 6 bases; J trimming: 6 bases; junction bases outside the gene matches: 4. Looked up from germline, CDR1 is LGHDT and CDR2 is YNNKEL (reference sequence). CDR3 sequence (DNA): TGTGCCAGCAGGGCCGGGACAGCTGAAGCTTTCTTT. Amino acids: CASRAGTAEAFF.

Only a few counts were recorded for this clone. The J gene is TRBJ1-2, the V gene TRBV3-1 (or the pseudogene TRBV3-2); weak D call: TRBD1 (5 bases). V was cut by 5 bases and J by 3 bases, with 13 bases left in between. Looked up from germline, CDR1 is LGHDT and CDR2 is YNNKEL (reference sequence). This CDR3 region has 14 residues. CDR3 in DNA: TGTGCCAGCAGCGAGTCCGGGACCTACTATGGCTACACCTTC. Protein: CASSESGTYYGYTF.

This rearrangement joins TRBV5-6 to TRBJ2-5, with TRBD1 as a possible D gene (5 bases). The CDR3 consists of 15 residues. Per germline, CDR1 SGHDT and CDR2 YYEEEE. V gave up 5 bases and J gave up 4 bases, with 18 bases separating them. The CDR3 DNA follows: TGTGCCAGCAGTTCGACGAGGAACAGGAGAGAGACCCAGTACTTC. Protein product: CASSSTRNRRETQYF.

The rearrangement links TRBV6-2 or TRBV6-3 to TRBJ1-2; a possible D gene is TRBD1 (6 bases). The V and J ends lost 6 bases and 7 bases respectively, with 15 bases between them. CDR3 length equals 13 residues. The germline V gene encodes CDR1 MNHEY and CDR2 SVGEGT. The CDR3 DNA reads as TGTGCCAGCAGCCGAGGACAGTATTCTGGCTACACCTTC. This gives the protein CASSRGQYSGYTF.

The rearrangement uses TRBV5-4 and TRBJ1-6; 9 nucleotides agree with TRBD1. With V trimmed by 3 bases and J by 9 bases, 7 bases remained unmatched. The CDR3 is 15 amino acids. Germline V CDR1 and CDR2: SGHNT, YYREEE (reference sequence). As DNA, the CDR3 is TGTGCCAGCAGCTGGGAGACAGGGGGATCTTCACCCCTCCACTTT. Translation gives CASSWETGGSSPLHF.

V is TRBV27 and J is TRBJ2-7, with TRBD2 matching over 8 bases. Germline loops: CDR1 MNHEY, CDR2 SMNVEV (reference sequence). V gave up 3 bases and J gave up 5 bases; unmatched junction bases: 9. The CDR3 length is 15 residues. This chain's CDR3 is CASSLTIGGGHEQYF. DNA of the CDR3: TGTGCCAGCAGTTTGACCATCGGGGGGGGGCACGAGCAGTACTTC.

The CDR3 bases are TGTGCCAGCAGCCACGGGGGCACAGATACGCAGTATTTT. Protein: CASSHGGTDTQYF. V usage is TRBV7-2 and J usage is TRBJ2-3; a possible D gene is TRBD2 (5 bases). CDR3 length: 13 residues. Germline V gene data show CDR1 as SGHTA and CDR2 as FQGNSA. The V and J ends lost 5 bases and 1 base respectively, with 7 bases between them.